The source of this TCR beta chain is a study of T cell repertoires in cytomegalovirus infection. Study-wide background: Public TCR beta signatures indicated both CMV infection and matching HLA type.

TCRdb ran MiXCR on the reads and lists one entry per CDR3 protein. The sample records 450,000 to 650,000 distinct CDR3 sequences, around 40% being singletons. With respect to this clonotype: Antigen specificity is unknown.

Study-wide points: HLA-C-restricted CMV-specific TCR beta clonotypes were dominant in the ex vivo response. Using cumulative public TCR beta family frequency, the authors identified those who carried CMV together with the relevant HLA.

The specimen was cultured PBMCs, collected from culture after CMV antigen stimulation. The receptor was isolated from a human donor in good health (CMV status not recorded). Some clones in this sample may be carry-over from other donors' samples.

The CDR3 here is CASSTAGGNSPLHF. DNA for the CDR3: TGTGCCAGTAGTACGGCAGGGGGTAATTCACCCCTCCACTTT. V usage is TRBV19 and J usage is TRBJ1-6; 7 bases match TRBD1. The J segment lost 6 bases and the V segment lost 4 bases, leaving 3 bases of the junction unmatched. This CDR3 is built from 14 residues. The germline V gene has CDR1 LNHDA and CDR2 SQIVND (reference sequence).